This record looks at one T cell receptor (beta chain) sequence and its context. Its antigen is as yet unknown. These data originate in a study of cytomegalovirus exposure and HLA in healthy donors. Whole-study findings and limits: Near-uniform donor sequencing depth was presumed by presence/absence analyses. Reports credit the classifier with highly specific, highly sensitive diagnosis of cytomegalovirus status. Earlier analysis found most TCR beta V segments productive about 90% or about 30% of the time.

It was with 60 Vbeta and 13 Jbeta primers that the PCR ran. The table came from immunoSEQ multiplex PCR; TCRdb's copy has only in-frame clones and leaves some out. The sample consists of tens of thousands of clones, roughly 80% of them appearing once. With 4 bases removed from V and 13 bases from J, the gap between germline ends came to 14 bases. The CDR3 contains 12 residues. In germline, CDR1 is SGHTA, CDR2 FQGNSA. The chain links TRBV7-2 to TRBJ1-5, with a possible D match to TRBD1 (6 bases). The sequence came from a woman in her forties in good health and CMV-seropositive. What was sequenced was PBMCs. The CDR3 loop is CASSSPKGHQHF. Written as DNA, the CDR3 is TGTGCCAGCAGCTCCCCCAAGGGACATCAGCATTTT. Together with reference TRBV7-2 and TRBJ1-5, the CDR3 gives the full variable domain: GAGVSQSPSNKVTEKGKDVELRCDPISGHTALYWYRQSLGQGLEFLIYFQGNSAPDKSGLPSDRFSAERTGGSVSTLTIQRTQQEDSAVYLCASSSPKGHQHFGDGTRLSIL.